This is a list of T cell receptor beta chains from one sample in a study of Graves' ophthalmopathy and Graves' hyperthyroidism. Each CDR3 protein gets one entry after TCRdb re-called the multiplex PCR reads with MiXCR. The table lists fewer than 350,000 distinct CDR3 sequences, 15% to 20% of them singletons, with approximately 13% in the top ten. Sequencing was performed on peripheral blood. The receptors originated from an adult man with Graves' ophthalmopathy. Each CDR3 is given with its conserved first and last residue. A D gene is named only where the DNA matches it firmly. Not all rows give a size; the values are once, few, many and, for expanded clones, a class.

j_call | d_call | v_call | clone_size | cdr3_nt | cdr3_aa
TRBJ1-6 | - | TRBV5-1 | many | TGCGCCAGCAGCTTGGGAGCCTCGAGCGGGTTCCCCCTCCACTTT | CASSLGASSGFPLHF
TRBJ1-1 | - | TRBV30 | many | TGTGCCTGGATTGGAAAAGGCGGGGACACTGAAGCTTTCTTT | CAWIGKGGDTEAFF
TRBJ2-7 | - | TRBV7-9 | many | TGTGCCAGCAGCTCCGGGTCCCTCTCCTACGAGCAGTACTTC | CASSSGSLSYEQYF
TRBJ2-5 | TRBD2 | TRBV20-1 | many | TGCAGTGCTAGTCCCTGGGCCCTGACTAGCGGAGACCCTCGGGAGACCCAGTACTTC | CSASPWALTSGDPRETQYF
TRBJ2-5 | - | TRBV5-6 | many | TGTGCCAGCAGCAGGCGGACCTACCAAGAGACCCAGTACTTC | CASSRRTYQETQYF
TRBJ1-2 | - | TRBV29-1 | many | TGCAGCGTTGAAGAGGGTCGGGATTTTTATGGCTACACCTTC | CSVEEGRDFYGYTF
TRBJ2-5 | - | TRBV6-2/TRBV6-3 | many | TGTGCCAGCAGTTACTCCCGGGACATGGGAGAGACCCAGTACTTC | CASSYSRDMGETQYF
TRBJ2-1 | - | TRBV7-2 | few | TGTGCCAGCAGCTTCCGGGTCTTGCCTCCCTACGAGCAGTTCTTC | CASSFRVLPPYEQFF
TRBJ1-2 | - | TRBV11-2 | many | TGTGCCAGCAGCGACCGGAAAAACTATGGCTACACCTTC | CASSDRKNYGYTF
TRBJ1-1 | - | TRBV7-8 | - | TGTGCCAGCAGCCCCTTTGTTTCCGAAGCTTTCTTT | CASSPFVSEAFF
TRBJ2-5 | - | TRBV5-6 | many | TGTGCCAGCAGCTTGAGGGTTCCGGGGCCCGGAGAGACCCAGTACTTC | CASSLRVPGPGETQYF
TRBJ2-7 | - | TRBV7-2 | - | TGTGCCAGCAGCTCGGGACCCTCGGGCGAGCAGTACTTC | CASSSGPSGEQYF
TRBJ1-2 | TRBD1 | TRBV6-1 | - | TGTGCCAGCAGTCGCGGGACAGGGATTACTACGGACACCTTC | CASSRGTGITTDTF
TRBJ1-2 | - | TRBV10-3 | many | TGTGCCATCAGAACGGGGTCTAACTATGGCTACACCTTC | CAIRTGSNYGYTF
TRBJ2-5 | - | TRBV6-1 | many | TGTGCCAGCAGTGGCCAAGAGACCCAGTACTTC | CASSGQETQYF
TRBJ1-2 | - | TRBV2 | many | TGTGCCAGCATTAGGGGGTTGTATGAAAACTATGGCTACACCTTC | CASIRGLYENYGYTF
TRBJ2-7 | TRBD1 | TRBV10-2 | many | TGCGCCAGCAGTGACCCTGGGGGACAGGGCCACCACGAGCAGTACTTC | CASSDPGGQGHHEQYF
TRBJ1-1 | TRBD1 | TRBV15 | many | TGTGCCACCAGCAGTGGACAGGGGGCTACGGAAGCTTTCTTT | CATSSGQGATEAFF
TRBJ1-1 | - | TRBV6-1 | many | TGTGCCAGCAGTGATTCCGGATCTTTTAACACTGAAGCTTTCTTT | CASSDSGSFNTEAFF
TRBJ2-7 | - | TRBV2 | many | TGTGCCAGCAGTGACTCCAGGGCTAGCTCCTACGAGCAGTACTTC | CASSDSRASSYEQYF
TRBJ1-1 | - | TRBV6-2/TRBV6-3 | many | TGTGCCAGCAGTTACGACAGTAAAGGGACTGAAGCTTTCTTT | CASSYDSKGTEAFF
TRBJ1-5 | TRBD1 | TRBV6-1 | - | TGTGCCAGCAGCTGGGACAGTGGATCGCCCCAGCATTTT | CASSWDSGSPQHF
TRBJ1-2 | - | TRBV12-3/TRBV12-4 | - | TGTGCCAGCAGTACAAGGACGGGCTATGGCTACACCTTC | CASSTRTGYGYTF
TRBJ2-7 | - | TRBV7-9 | many | TGTGCCAGCAGCTTAACGTACGGCCAAAGCTACGAGCTGTACTTC | CASSLTYGQSYELYF
TRBJ1-3 | - | TRBV2 | many | TGTGCCAGCAGTTCCACAGGGCACTCTGGAAACACCATATATTTT | CASSSTGHSGNTIYF
TRBJ1-1 | - | TRBV5-8 | many | TGTGCCAGCAGCTCAGACGATGGGGGGCGAACTGAAGCTTTCTTT | CASSSDDGGRTEAFF
TRBJ2-7 | TRBD2 | TRBV3-1 | many | TGTGCCAGCAGCGGGACTAGGGTCTACGAGCAGTACTTC | CASSGTRVYEQYF
TRBJ2-7 | - | TRBV29-1 | many | TGCAGCGTTGGCCCAGGGCCCTACGAGCAGTACTTC | CSVGPGPYEQYF
TRBJ2-2 | - | TRBV28 | many | TGTGCCAGCAGTTTAGGCGTTCCCGGGGAGCTGTTTTTT | CASSLGVPGELFF
TRBJ1-1 | - | TRBV18 | - | TGTGCCAGCTCACCTCAGGACAGCCTTACTGAAGCTTTCTTT | CASSPQDSLTEAFF
TRBJ1-1 | - | TRBV14 | many | TGTGCCAGCAGCCTCCCAGGGACTGGCACTGAAGCTTTCTTT | CASSLPGTGTEAFF
TRBJ2-7 | TRBD2 | TRBV11-1 | many | TGTGCCAGCAGCTGGACTAGCAGCACCTACGAGCAGTACTTC | CASSWTSSTYEQYF
TRBJ1-2 | - | TRBV12-3/TRBV12-4 | many | TGTGCCAGCAGCAGTGGACTGGTCTATGGCTACACCTTC | CASSSGLVYGYTF
TRBJ1-2 | TRBD1 | TRBV24-1 | many | TGTGCCACCAGTGACCCGGGACAGCCCTACTATGGCTACACCTTC | CATSDPGQPYYGYTF
TRBJ1-1 | - | TRBV30 | many | TGTGCCTGGAGTCCCTGGGACTCCTTGAACACTGAAGCTTTCTTT | CAWSPWDSLNTEAFF
TRBJ1-6 | - | TRBV7-9 | many | TGTGCCAGCAGCCGAACAGGGACCAGCTCCTATAATTCACCCCTCCACTTT | CASSRTGTSSYNSPLHF
TRBJ2-1 | - | TRBV5-1 | - | TGCGCCAGCAGCTTGGGTGACAGAAACAATGAGCAGTTCTTC | CASSLGDRNNEQFF
TRBJ1-1 | TRBD1 | TRBV6-1 | - | TGTGCCAGCAGTGAAAGGGGGCGCGGGCCCACTGAAGCTTTCTTT | CASSERGRGPTEAFF
TRBJ1-5 | - | TRBV7-8 | many | TGTGCCAGCAGCTTCGGGACTGGTTATAGCAATCAGCCCCAGCATTTT | CASSFGTGYSNQPQHF
TRBJ2-7 | TRBD2 | TRBV29-1 | many | TGCAGCGTCAAACTAGCGAGCCGTACCTACGAGCAGTACTTC | CSVKLASRTYEQYF
TRBJ2-5 | - | TRBV5-1 | many | TGCGCCAGCAGCCCTGGGACCGGAATTGAAGAGACCCAGTACTTC | CASSPGTGIEETQYF